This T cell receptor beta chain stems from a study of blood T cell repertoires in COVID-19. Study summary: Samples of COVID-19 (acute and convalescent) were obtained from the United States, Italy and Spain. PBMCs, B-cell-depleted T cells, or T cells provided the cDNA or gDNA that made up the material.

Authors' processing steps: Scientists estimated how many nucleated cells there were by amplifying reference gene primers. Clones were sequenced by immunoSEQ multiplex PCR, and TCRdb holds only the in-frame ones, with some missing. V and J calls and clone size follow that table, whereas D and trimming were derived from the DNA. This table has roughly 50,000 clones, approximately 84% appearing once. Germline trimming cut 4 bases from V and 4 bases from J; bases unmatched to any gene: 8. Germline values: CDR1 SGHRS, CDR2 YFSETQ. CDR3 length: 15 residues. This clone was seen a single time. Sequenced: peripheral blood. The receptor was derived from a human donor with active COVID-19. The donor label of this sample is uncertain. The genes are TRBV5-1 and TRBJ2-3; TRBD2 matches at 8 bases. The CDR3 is CASSGSGGQSDTQYF. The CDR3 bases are TGCGCCAGCAGCGGGAGCGGGGGTCAGTCAGATACGCAGTATTTT.